What follows are 21 T cell receptor beta chains derived from one specimen sequenced in a study of blood T cell repertoires in COVID-19. Only in-frame clones appear in the TCRdb table, and some are missing; sequencing was by immunoSEQ multiplex PCR. Among roughly 39,000 clones listed, 88% were seen once. The specimen sequenced was peripheral blood. The receptors were gathered from a woman between 65 and 79 years old with acute or convalescent COVID-19.

This clone occurred a few times. CDR3 in amino acids: CASRTMGQGDEKLFF. CDR3 nucleotide sequence: TGTGCCAGCAGGACAATGGGACAGGGAGATGAAAAACTGTTTTTT. V usage is TRBV6-6 and J usage is TRBJ1-4; 9 bases are shared with TRBD1. Germline V gives CDR1 MNHNY, CDR2 SVGAGI (reference sequence). V lost 6 bases, J lost 6 bases, and 8 bases stayed unmatched. The CDR3 contains 15 residues.

This chain connects TRBV7-8 to TRBJ1-2; tentatively, D is TRBD1 (6 bases). The CDR3 is 15 amino acids. The V gene lost 4 bases and the J gene lost 1 base, with 13 bases spanning the gap. Germline lookup yields CDR1 SGHVS and CDR2 FQNEAQ. The CDR3 sequence is CASSSWDTGNYGYTF. The CDR3 nucleotides are TGTGCCAGCAGCTCCTGGGACACCGGTAACTATGGCTACACCTTC.

V gene TRBV10-3 combines with J gene TRBJ2-5; 11 bases are a match to TRBD2. The V gene's germline CDR1 is ENHRY and CDR2 SYGVKD. This CDR3 has 18 residues. The V gene end was trimmed by 8 bases and the J gene end by 0 bases; junction bases not matched to a gene: 14. The CDR3 spells CAIGRRENSGGDQETQYF. The DNA of the CDR3 is TGTGCCATCGGACGGAGAGAGAATAGCGGGGGGGACCAAGAGACCCAGTACTTC.

V and J are TRBV10-3 and TRBJ1-1; tentatively, D is TRBD1 (6 bases). Germline assignment: CDR1 ENHRY and CDR2 SYGVKD. V lost 8 bases to trimming and J lost 1 base, with 11 bases between them. The CDR3 consists of 13 residues. CDR3 nucleotides: TGTGCCATCGGGTCGGGACAGAACACTGAAGCTTTCTTT. It specifies CAIGSGQNTEAFF.

The chain uses TRBV7-2 and TRBJ1-1, with D possibly being TRBD1 (5 bases). This CDR3 is 14 amino acids long. The V and J ends lost 6 bases and 0 bases respectively, with 11 bases between them. The germline V gene encodes CDR1 SGHTA and CDR2 FQGNSA. CDR3 in DNA: TGTGCCAGCAGGCCAGGGTCCCTGAACACTGAAGCTTTCTTT. This encodes CASRPGSLNTEAFF.

The chain carries TRBV5-4 and TRBJ1-1; weak D call: TRBD1 (5 bases). V was clipped by 0 bases and J by 4 bases, with 10 bases between them. The CDR3 totals 14 residues. Per germline, CDR1 SGHNT and CDR2 YYREEE (reference sequence). The DNA for the CDR3 is TGTGCCAGCAGCTTGGAGGTCGGGGGCACTGAAGCTTTCTTT. This gives the protein CASSLEVGGTEAFF.

The chain carries TRBV11-1 and TRBJ1-2; D is possibly TRBD1 (6 bases). The CDR3 covers 14 residues. Germline assignment: CDR1 SGHAT and CDR2 FQDESV (reference sequence). Trimming removed 4 bases from V and 5 bases from J, with 14 bases in between. The CDR3 coding sequence is TGTGCCAGCAGCTCTGGACAGACCTTTTATGGCTACACCTTC. Its protein is CASSSGQTFYGYTF.

V and J are TRBV27 and TRBJ2-5; 8 bases are a match to TRBD1. The CDR3 consists of 16 residues. Germline values: CDR1 MNHEY, CDR2 SMNVEV (reference sequence). After removal of 1 base from V and 1 base from J, the junction contained 5 bases not matched to a gene. CDR3 DNA sequence: TGTGCCAGCAGTTTATACAAAGGGACAGGCCAAGAGACCCAGTACTTC. Translating it yields CASSLYKGTGQETQYF.

The chain uses TRBV9 and TRBJ1-5; D remains ambiguous. This CDR3 spans 15 amino acids. The V gene's germline CDR1 is SGDLS and CDR2 YYNGEE. The germline V and J ends were trimmed by 4 bases and 5 bases, with 16 bases remaining between them. The CDR3 loop reads CASSPTSTGDQPQHF. In DNA, the CDR3 is TGTGCCAGCAGCCCCACCTCTACCGGAGATCAGCCCCAGCATTTT.

The CDR3 coding sequence is TGTGCCAGCAGTTACGGGGGGTTGGGGAACTACGAGCAGTACGTC. This translates into CASSYGGLGNYEQYV. The gene calls are TRBV6-2 or TRBV6-3 and TRBJ2-7; D may be TRBD2 (6 bases). This CDR3 is built from 15 residues. The germline V gene has CDR1 MNHEY and CDR2 SVGEGT. V dropped 2 bases and J dropped 3 bases, with 14 bases sitting between them.

The gene calls are TRBV18 and TRBJ1-5; the D gene is possibly TRBD1 (6 bases). Per germline, CDR1 KGHSH and CDR2 LQKENI. Between the trimmed V and J ends, which lost 6 bases and 2 bases, there was a span of 11 bases. The CDR3 is 14 residues long. CDR3 sequence: CASSAGDGNQPQHF. The DNA for the CDR3 is TGTGCCAGCTCGGCAGGGGACGGCAATCAGCCCCAGCATTTT.

The chain is built from TRBV7-2 and TRBJ2-1, with 8 bases fitting TRBD1. V lost 5 bases to trimming and J lost 0 bases; unmatched junction nucleotides: 3. Germline V CDR1 and CDR2: SGHTA, FQGNSA. The CDR3 extends over 15 amino acids. The CDR3 protein is CASSLDRGSYNEQFF. In DNA form, the CDR3 reads TGTGCCAGCAGCCTAGACAGGGGCTCCTACAATGAGCAGTTCTTC.

The CDR3 nucleotides are TGTGCCAGCAGCCAAGATAGAGGACTAGCGGGCACAGATACGCAGTATTTT. It codes for CASSQDRGLAGTDTQYF. This chain connects TRBV14 to TRBJ2-3; 10 bases agree with TRBD2. The CDR3 contains 17 residues. V shed 0 bases and J 1 base; nucleotides not matched to a gene: 4. Germline loops: CDR1 SGHDN, CDR2 FVKESK.

The CDR3 DNA reads TGCGCCAGCAGCTTAGGGGCGGCTGGGCAGCCCCAGCATTTT. The encoded protein is CASSLGAAGQPQHF. The rearrangement uses TRBV5-1 and TRBJ1-5; D may be TRBD1 (5 bases). The germline CDR1 and CDR2 sequences are SGHRS and YFSETQ. V was cut by 2 bases and J by 7 bases, with 13 bases left in between. The CDR3 totals 14 residues.

The chain joins TRBV14 to TRBJ1-6, with no clear D. This CDR3 spans 13 amino acids. CDR1 and CDR2 from the germline V gene are SGHDN and FVKESK. Trimming shortened V by 1 base and J by 8 bases, and 6 bases separated the two germline ends. CDR3 loop: CASSQVQDSPLHF. The DNA for the CDR3 is TGTGCCAGCAGCCAAGTCCAGGATTCACCCCTCCACTTT.

The chain couples TRBV6-2 or TRBV6-3 to TRBJ2-1, with D possibly TRBD1 on 5 matching bases. CDR3 size: 15 residues. Germline CDR1 and CDR2: MNHEY and SVGEGT. Between the trimmed V and J ends, which lost 5 bases and 1 base, there was a span of 12 bases. CDR3 coding DNA: TGTGCCAGCAGTGACAGATCAGGATCCTACAATGAGCAGTTCTTC. Translated: CASSDRSGSYNEQFF.

This chain connects TRBV5-1 to TRBJ2-1; D unclear. This CDR3 is 13 amino acids long. Trimming took off 1 base at V and 5 bases at J, with 7 bases between the two ends. Germline CDR1 and CDR2: SGHRS and YFSETQ. For the CDR3, the DNA is TGCGCCAGCAGCTTGTCCGTCCACAATGAGCAGTTCTTC. It yields the protein CASSLSVHNEQFF.

V gene TRBV18 combines with J gene TRBJ1-2; possibly TRBD1 for D (5 bases). V was clipped by 2 bases and J by 0 bases, with 13 bases between them. The CDR3 totals 16 residues. The germline V gene encodes CDR1 KGHSH and CDR2 LQKENI. CDR3: CASSPNSGGPNYGYTF. DNA of the CDR3: TGTGCCAGCTCACCAAATTCGGGGGGTCCTAACTATGGCTACACCTTC.

CDR3 nucleotide sequence: TGTGCCAGCAGTTTTTGGAGTAGAGCAACTGAAGCTTTCTTT. Protein sequence: CASSFWSRATEAFF. V is TRBV27 and J is TRBJ1-1; D is undetermined. This CDR3 region has 14 residues. Deletions cut 3 bases from V and 5 bases from J, with 13 bases between. Germline values: CDR1 MNHEY, CDR2 SMNVEV (reference sequence).

This chain joins TRBV10-3 and TRBJ2-3; D gene uncertain. V lost 5 bases and J 7 bases, leaving 10 bases between the germline ends. The CDR3 has 12 residues. CDR1 is ENHRY and CDR2 is SYGVKD in the germline V gene. The CDR3 loop reads CAISYDTNTQYF. Here the CDR3 DNA reads TGTGCCATCAGTTACGACACCAATACGCAGTATTTT.

The gene calls are TRBV28 and TRBJ2-3; D might be TRBD1 (5 bases). V dropped 5 bases and J dropped 4 bases, with 16 bases sitting between them. Germline V gene lookup returns CDR1 MDHEN and CDR2 SYDVKM. This CDR3 comprises 15 residues. The CDR3 region has the DNA TGTGCCAGCAGTGAGCGTCCCTCAGGGTCAGATACGCAGTATTTT. Encoded protein: CASSERPSGSDTQYF.